Sequencing of this T cell receptor beta chain was carried out in a study of blood T cell repertoires in COVID-19 (dated by TCRdb to about 2020). Context from the whole study: The collaborator samples originated in the United States, Italy and Spain and spanned the acute and convalescent phases of COVID-19. The repertoires were made available in a free public database intended to serve as a resource for research on the immune response to SARS-CoV-2. The sample metadata nearly always contained a de-identified subject ID, COVID-19 status, age in years and sex. The dataset comprised deeply sampled blood TCRbeta repertoires from subjects exposed to, actively infected with, or recovered from COVID-19. Where available, HLA class I and class II types were obtained from metadata supplied by the sample provider rather than from assay-based typing. The material from the prospective study consisted of cDNA or gDNA derived from T cells, B-cell-depleted T cells, or PBMCs. The samples were drawn from two sources: the first 160 participants of the ongoing ImmuneRACE study, and about 1,300 subjects contributed by 6 global collaborators.

To note about this clone: No cognate antigen has been identified for it. Qualities for individual bases were not recorded, and no much larger clone is one base off.

What the authors observed across the whole study: Clinical and demographic metadata were provided uncurated, with the amount varying by source and participant.

Collaborating institutions collected whole blood in K2EDTA tubes following their own protocols. Collaborator samples were shipped for TCRbeta analysis as frozen whole blood, isolated PBMCs, or DNA extracted from either sample type. TCRbeta CDR3 regions were amplified from genomic DNA using the immunoSEQ Assay, a bias-controlled multiplex PCR. In the paper's pipeline: Nucleated cell counts per sample were estimated from amplification of reference gene primers within the assay. To quantify the absolute abundance of each unique TCRbeta CDR3 rearrangement, sequence reads were collapsed and filtered. For each sample, productive Simpson clonality was calculated as the square root of Simpson's diversity index over productive rearrangements. This is the immuneACCESS table as TCRdb keeps it, with only in-frame sequences that have V and J called. A part of the clones is gone; compared with another copy, unresolved V genes explain less than half, and the rest is unexplained. The V and J calls and clone size come from that table; D and trimming were worked out from the DNA. The sample table records about 26,000 clones; around 93% of these occur just once. The ten top clones hold roughly 2.1% of the sample.

The CDR3 has 13 amino acids, counting the end cysteine and phenylalanine. The read is trimmed to its CDR3 DNA, 39 bases read in frame from base 1. After removal of 6 bases from V and 4 bases from J, the junction retains 6 bases not matched to a gene. CDR1 and CDR2 are drawn from the germline V gene: MDHEN, SYDVKM. Rearrangement joined TRBV28 to TRBJ2-7; 7 bases in the junction line up with TRBD1. This TCR was sampled from a human donor in a cohort sampled during active COVID-19. The sample comprised peripheral blood. The CDR3 sequence is CASRPGQRYEQYF. The sequenced DNA: TGTGCCAGCAGGCCGGGACAGCGTTACGAGCAGTACTTC.